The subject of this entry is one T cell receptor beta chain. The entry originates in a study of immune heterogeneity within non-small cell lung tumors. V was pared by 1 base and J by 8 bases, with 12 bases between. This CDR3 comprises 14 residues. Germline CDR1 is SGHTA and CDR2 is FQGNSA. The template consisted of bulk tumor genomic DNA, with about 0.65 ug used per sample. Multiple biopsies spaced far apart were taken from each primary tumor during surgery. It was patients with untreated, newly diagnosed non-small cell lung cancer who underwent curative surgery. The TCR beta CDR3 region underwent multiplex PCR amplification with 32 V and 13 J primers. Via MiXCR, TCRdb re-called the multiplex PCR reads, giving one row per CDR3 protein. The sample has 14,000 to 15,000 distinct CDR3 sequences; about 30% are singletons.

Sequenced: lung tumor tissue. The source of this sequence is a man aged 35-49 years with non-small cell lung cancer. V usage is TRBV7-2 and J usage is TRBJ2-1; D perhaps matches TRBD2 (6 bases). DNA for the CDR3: TGTGCCAGCAGCTTAGTTCGGGGGTTGGATGAGCAGTTCTTC. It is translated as CASSLVRGLDEQFF.